These T cell receptor beta chains were read from a single sample in a study of control samples from healthy donors and cancer patients. Sequencing was performed with immunoSEQ multiplex PCR; in TCRdb, only in-frame clones are kept and a portion is missing. The top ten clones hold almost 2.5% of a sample with roughly 130,000 clones, 75% to 95% of them seen once. Sequenced: blood. These receptors all come from a man younger than 35 in good health. CDR3s include the opening cysteine and the closing phenylalanine or tryptophan. Each record gives: D gene, J gene, clone size, V gene, CDR3 protein, CDR3 DNA. D genes are given only for firm matches. Clone size appears in some rows only: once, few, many, or a class for an expanded clone.

- | TRBJ1-1 | few | TRBV3-1/TRBV3-2 | CASSYTEMNTEAFF | TGTGCCAGCAGCTATACAGAAATGAACACTGAAGCTTTCTTT
- | TRBJ1-1 | - | TRBV30 | CAWSASSEAFF | TGTGCCTGGAGTGCCAGTAGTGAAGCTTTCTTT
- | TRBJ1-2 | - | TRBV9 | CASSSPDGYTF | TGTGCCAGCAGTAGCCCCGATGGCTACACCTTC
- | TRBJ2-1 | - | TRBV11-2 | CASSPGLEGVEQFF | TGTGCCAGCAGCCCGGGACTCGAAGGGGTTGAGCAGTTCTTC
- | TRBJ2-4 | - | TRBV4-3 | CASSQADQNIQYF | TGCGCCAGCAGCCAAGCGGACCAGAACATTCAGTACTTC
- | TRBJ1-1 | - | TRBV6-6 | CASSYTSTVPEAFF | TGTGCCAGCAGTTACACGTCTACAGTTCCTGAAGCTTTCTTT
- | TRBJ1-1 | - | TRBV19 | CASRDMNTEAFF | TGTGCCAGCAGAGACATGAACACTGAAGCTTTCTTT
- | TRBJ2-1 | - | TRBV30 | CAWSLEVGAYNEQFF | TGTGCCTGGAGCCTAGAAGTGGGGGCCTACAATGAGCAGTTCTTC
TRBD2 | TRBJ2-3 | - | TRBV24-1 | CATSDRGLAGEDTQYF | TGTGCCACCAGTGACCGAGGACTAGCGGGGGAAGATACGCAGTATTTT
- | TRBJ2-4 | - | TRBV5-1 | CASSLSELLAKNIQYF | TGCGCCAGCAGCTTGTCGGAGTTATTAGCCAAAAACATTCAGTACTTC
- | TRBJ1-2 | - | TRBV7-8 | CASSPGSLNYGYTF | TGTGCCAGCAGTCCAGGGTCGTTGAACTATGGCTACACCTTC
TRBD1 | TRBJ2-7 | - | TRBV9 | CASSVATGVAYEQYF | TGTGCCAGCAGCGTAGCAACAGGGGTTGCCTACGAGCAGTACTTC
- | TRBJ1-3 | - | TRBV10-2 | CASSEQRNTIYF | TGCGCCAGCAGTGAGCAGCGAAACACCATATATTTT
- | TRBJ1-1 | - | TRBV28 | CASSRTEAFF | TGTGCCAGCAGTCGTACTGAAGCTTTCTTT
- | TRBJ1-1 | - | TRBV7-9 | CASSSPRGRERNTEAFF | TGTGCCAGCAGCTCCCCGAGGGGGAGGGAAAGGAACACTGAAGCTTTCTTT
TRBD1 | TRBJ2-2 | - | TRBV24-1 | CATSDPIGEAGGHTGELFF | TGTGCCACCAGTGACCCCATCGGAGAGGCAGGGGGTCACACCGGGGAGCTGTTTTTT
- | TRBJ2-1 | - | TRBV11-1 | CASSFELGGEQFF | TGTGCCAGCAGCTTTGAGTTGGGCGGTGAGCAGTTCTTC
- | TRBJ2-1 | - | TRBV7-3 | CASSLTGAFDNEQFF | TGTGCCAGCAGCTTAACGGGGGCCTTCGACAATGAGCAGTTCTTC
TRBD2 | TRBJ2-3 | - | TRBV20-1 | CSASGGLAGGTDTQYF | TGCAGTGCTAGTGGGGGACTAGCGGGGGGCACAGATACGCAGTATTTT
TRBD2 | TRBJ2-1 | - | TRBV6-2/TRBV6-3 | CASSRLAGGRDEQFF | TGTGCCAGCAGCCGACTAGCGGGGGGGAGGGATGAGCAGTTCTTC
- | TRBJ2-5 | - | TRBV20-1 | CSASHSGGPLAETQYF | TGCAGTGCTAGTCATAGCGGAGGGCCCTTGGCAGAGACCCAGTACTTC
- | TRBJ2-5 | - | TRBV2 | CASSDRDIGTLSQETQYF | TGTGCCAGCAGTGATCGGGATATCGGGACCCTCTCCCAAGAGACCCAGTACTTC
- | TRBJ1-1 | - | TRBV7-8 | CASSLASGQSNTEAFF | TGTGCCAGCAGCTTAGCGAGTGGACAGTCGAACACTGAAGCTTTCTTT
TRBD1 | TRBJ1-1 | - | TRBV7-2 | CAGSTGPLNTEAFF | TGTGCCGGGTCGACAGGGCCTTTGAACACTGAAGCTTTCTTT
- | TRBJ2-3 | - | TRBV11-2 | CASSPALTDTQYF | TGTGCCAGCAGCCCGGCGTTGACAGATACGCAGTATTTT
TRBD2 | TRBJ2-5 | - | TRBV15 | CATSRVNSGRRRVQETQYF | TGTGCCACCAGCAGAGTAAATAGCGGGAGGCGTAGGGTCCAAGAGACCCAGTACTTC
TRBD2 | TRBJ2-2 | - | TRBV7-8 | CASFSGVNLNTGELFF | TGTGCCAGCTTTAGCGGGGTTAACCTGAACACCGGGGAGCTGTTTTTT
- | TRBJ1-2 | - | TRBV6-5 | CASIGGDYGYTF | TGTGCCAGCATCGGGGGGGACTATGGCTACACCTTC
- | TRBJ1-3 | - | TRBV18 | CASSPPEANSGNTIYF | TGTGCCAGCTCACCACCGGAGGCAAACTCTGGAAACACCATATATTTT
TRBD1 | TRBJ2-5 | - | TRBV18 | CASSPPGQGGETQYF | TGTGCCAGCTCACCACCGGGACAGGGGGGAGAGACCCAGTACTTC
TRBD2 | TRBJ2-1 | - | TRBV10-1 | CASSDGTSGISYNEQFF | TGCGCCAGCAGTGACGGGACTAGCGGAATCTCCTACAATGAGCAGTTCTTC
- | TRBJ1-1 | once | TRBV7-2 | CASSFIGGENTEAFF | TGTGCCAGCAGCTTTATTGGGGGCGAGAACACTGAAGCTTTCTTT
TRBD1 | TRBJ1-5 | - | TRBV2 | CASSEEDRGRQPQHF | TGTGCCAGCAGTGAGGAGGACAGGGGGCGGCAGCCCCAGCATTTT
TRBD1 | TRBJ2-5 | few | TRBV19 | CASNPGQGKTQYF | TGTGCCAGTAACCCGGGACAGGGTAAGACCCAGTACTTC